The sequence of this T cell receptor (beta chain) was determined in a study of T cell responses to AZD1222 COVID-19 vaccine. Measured with immunoSEQ multiplex PCR; TCRdb has only the in-frame clones, and not every one. The sample yields 100,000 to 150,000 clones, roughly nine tenths seen once. This CDR3 is 15 amino acids long. From germline, CDR1 is MGHRA and CDR2 YSYEKL. The count of this clone is one. An end of the junction does not agree with germline; a read error may underlie this. This receptor was identified in an adult in good health. This chain links TRBV4-1 with TRBJ1-5; perhaps TRBD1 as D (5 bases). Sequenced material: peripheral blood, taken on day 0 of AZD1222 vaccination. The CDR3 bases are TGCGCCAGCAGCCCGGGGGACTATAGCAGTCAGCCCCAGCATTTT. It codes for CASSPGDYSSQPQHF.